What follows is one T cell receptor beta chain and its context. The data stem from a study of T cell changes during pregnancy in multiple sclerosis. Method: immunoSEQ multiplex PCR; TCRdb's copy keeps in-frame clones and lacks some. The repertoire holds roughly 38,000 clones, with around 91% as singletons. Sequencing used CD4+ T cells from peripheral blood mononuclear cells, obtained in the second trimester of pregnancy. This TCR was sampled from a female donor in good health, enrolled as a control in a pregnancy study.

CDR3 nucleotides: TGTGCCAGCAGCCAAGACCGCCAGGGGCTGGAAGCTTTCTTT. This encodes CASSQDRQGLEAFF. The rearrangement links TRBV14 to TRBJ1-1; a weak D match, TRBD1 (6 bases). This CDR3 region has 14 residues. The germline V gene has CDR1 SGHDN and CDR2 FVKESK. Trimming cost V 0 bases and J 8 bases, with 13 bases left between them.